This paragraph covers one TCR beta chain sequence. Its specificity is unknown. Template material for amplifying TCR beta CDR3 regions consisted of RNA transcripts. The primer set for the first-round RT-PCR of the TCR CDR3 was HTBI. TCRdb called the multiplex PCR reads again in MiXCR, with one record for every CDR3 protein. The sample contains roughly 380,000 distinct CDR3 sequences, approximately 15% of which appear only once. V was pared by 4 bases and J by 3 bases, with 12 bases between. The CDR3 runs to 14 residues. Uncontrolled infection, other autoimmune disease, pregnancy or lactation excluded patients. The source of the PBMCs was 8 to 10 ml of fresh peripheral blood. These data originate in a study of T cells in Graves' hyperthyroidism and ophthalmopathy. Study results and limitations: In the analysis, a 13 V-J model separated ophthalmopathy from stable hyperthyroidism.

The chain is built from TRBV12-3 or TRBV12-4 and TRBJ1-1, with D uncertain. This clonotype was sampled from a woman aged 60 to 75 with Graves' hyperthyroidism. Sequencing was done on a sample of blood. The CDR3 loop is CASSSWTSYTEAFF. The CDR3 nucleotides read TGTGCCAGCAGTTCGTGGACGTCCTACACTGAAGCTTTCTTT.